Each of the 12 T cell receptor beta chains below was sequenced from the same sample in a study of cytomegalovirus exposure and HLA in healthy donors. Amplification used 60 Vbeta primers and 13 Jbeta primers. Repertoires were generated with immunoSEQ multiplex PCR, while TCRdb's copy carries only in-frame clones and drops some. The sample records about 200,000 clones, more than 65% being singletons. Sequenced input: PBMCs. These receptors originate from a woman aged 25 to 39 in good health and CMV-seronegative.

This chain links TRBV27 with TRBJ2-7, with D tentatively TRBD1 (6 bases). V was trimmed by 2 bases and J by 4 bases, leaving 15 bases between them. This CDR3 contains 15 residues. Germline V CDR1 and CDR2: MNHEY, SMNVEV (reference sequence). Here the CDR3 reads CASSLIQGSYYEQYF. The CDR3 coding sequence is TGTGCCAGCAGTTTAATTCAGGGGAGCTATTACGAGCAGTACTTC.

The rearrangement uses TRBV27 and TRBJ1-5; D uncertain. Trimming left V 8 bases short and J 0 bases short, with 8 bases between. This CDR3 comprises 13 residues. Germline-derived CDR1 and CDR2 are MNHEY and SMNVEV (reference sequence). In DNA, the CDR3 is TGTGCCAGCTCAACAAATAGCAATCAGCCCCAGCATTTT. This codes for CASSTNSNQPQHF.

CDR3 sequence: CASRGLLWGTEAFF. The CDR3 DNA reads TGCGCCAGCAGGGGACTTCTATGGGGCACTGAAGCTTTCTTT. The V and J genes are TRBV4-1 and TRBJ1-1; D is perhaps TRBD1 (5 bases). The germline gives CDR1 MGHRA, CDR2 YSYEKL. The V gene lost 6 bases and the J gene lost 4 bases, with 15 bases spanning the gap. The CDR3 is 14 residues long.

The rearrangement joins TRBV27 to TRBJ1-5, with D possibly TRBD1 on 6 matching bases. Germline V gives CDR1 MNHEY, CDR2 SMNVEV (reference sequence). Between the trimmed V and J ends, which lost 8 bases and 2 bases, there was a span of 10 bases. This CDR3 is 13 amino acids long. The CDR3 here is CASRRTGNQPQHF. The CDR3 DNA follows: TGTGCCAGCCGACGGACAGGCAATCAGCCCCAGCATTTT.

The genes are TRBV18 and TRBJ2-5; the D gene is possibly TRBD2 (7 bases). The length of the CDR3 is 15 residues. V was clipped by 0 bases and J by 4 bases, with 12 bases between them. Germline V gene data show CDR1 as KGHSH and CDR2 as LQKENI. The CDR3 nucleotides read TGTGCCAGCTCACCACCGAGGGGGGGCCGAGAGACCCAGTACTTC. Encoded protein: CASSPPRGGRETQYF.

This sequence joins TRBV4-1 and TRBJ1-5, with 9 nucleotides matching TRBD1. Germline CDR1 is MGHRA and CDR2 is YSYEKL. The CDR3 loop spans 17 amino acids. J gave up 2 bases and V 2 bases, and 7 bases lay outside the gene matches. CDR3 nucleotide sequence: TGCGCCAGCAGCCAACCAACAGGGGGCTTGGGCAATCAGCCCCAGCATTTT. This sequence encodes CASSQPTGGLGNQPQHF.

The chain links TRBV4-3 to TRBJ2-5; D might be TRBD1 (6 bases). The CDR3 consists of 16 residues. From germline, CDR1 is LGHNA and CDR2 YSLEER. Trimming left V 0 bases short and J 1 base short, with 12 bases between. The CDR3 DNA reads as TGCGCCAGCAGCCAAGACTTGGACAGTTCCCAAGAGACCCAGTACTTC. Protein: CASSQDLDSSQETQYF.

The chain employs TRBV7-2 and TRBJ2-3, with 7 nucleotides matching TRBD2. Germline values: CDR1 SGHTA, CDR2 FQGNSA. The CDR3 spans 16 residues. Trimming removed 1 base from V and 1 base from J; junction bases left unmatched: 5. DNA of the CDR3: TGTGCCAGCAGCTTAGGGGCGGGAGTTCGCACAGATACGCAGTATTTT. It codes for CASSLGAGVRTDTQYF.

On this clone itself: In the same sample, other DNA sequences code for this CDR3. The rearrangement joins TRBV5-1 to TRBJ1-1; 11 bases fit TRBD1. Germline V gene data show CDR1 as SGHRS and CDR2 as YFSETQ. The CDR3 covers 14 residues. J gave up 3 bases and V 7 bases, and 5 bases lay outside the gene matches. This CDR3 reads CASGRTGGYTEAFF. The CDR3 DNA follows: TGCGCCAGCGGCAGGACAGGGGGCTACACTGAAGCTTTCTTT.

Only a few counts were recorded for this clone. At the DNA level, this CDR3 is encoded by other sequences in the same sample as well. The V and J genes are TRBV11-3 and TRBJ2-3, with 11 bases lining up with TRBD2. With 5 bases clipped from V and 1 base from J, the junction kept 5 bases outside the gene matches. Per the germline V gene, CDR1 is SGHNT and CDR2 is YENEEA. This CDR3 contains 16 residues. The DNA of the CDR3 is TGTGCCAGCAGCCGCGGGACTAGCGGTCGCACAGATACGCAGTATTTT. Its translation: CASSRGTSGRTDTQYF.

This chain uses TRBV18 with TRBJ2-7; TRBD2 aligns across 12 bases. This CDR3 is 15 amino acids long. V lost 2 bases and J lost 3; bases outside the gene matches: 2. Germline assignment: CDR1 KGHSH and CDR2 LQKENI. The CDR3 DNA follows: TGTGCCAGCTCACCAGAACTAGCGGGAGGCTACGAGCAGTACTTC. It codes for CASSPELAGGYEQYF.

V usage is TRBV4-2 and J usage is TRBJ2-7, with 7 bases lining up with TRBD2. V gave up 0 bases and J gave up 2 bases; unmatched junction bases: 13. The CDR3 is 18 residues long. Germline assignment: CDR1 LGHNA and CDR2 YNFKEQ. The CDR3 nucleotides read TGTGCCAGCAGCCAAGATCACTGGGGGAGCGGGGTGGCCTACGAGCAGTACTTC. It encodes CASSQDHWGSGVAYEQYF.